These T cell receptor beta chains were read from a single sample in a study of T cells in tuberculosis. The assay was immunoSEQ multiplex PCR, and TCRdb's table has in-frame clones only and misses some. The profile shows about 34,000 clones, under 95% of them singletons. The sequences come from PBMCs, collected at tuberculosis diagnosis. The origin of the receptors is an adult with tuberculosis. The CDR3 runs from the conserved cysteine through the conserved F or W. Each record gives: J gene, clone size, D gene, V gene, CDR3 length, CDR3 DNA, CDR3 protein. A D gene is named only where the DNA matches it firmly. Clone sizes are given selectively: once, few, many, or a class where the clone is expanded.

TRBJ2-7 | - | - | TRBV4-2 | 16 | TGTGCCAGCAGCGAAGGGGTGGTAGCGGAAACCTACGAGCAGTACTTC | CASSEGVVAETYEQYF
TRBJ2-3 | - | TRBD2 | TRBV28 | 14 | TGTGCCAGCAGTCCGGGGGGAAGAACGGATACGCAGTATTTT | CASSPGGRTDTQYF
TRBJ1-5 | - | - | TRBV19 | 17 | TGTGCCAGTAGTATGCCGGGGGAACAGTATAGCAATCAGCCCCAGCATTTT | CASSMPGEQYSNQPQHF
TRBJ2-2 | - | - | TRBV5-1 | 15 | TGCGCCAGCAGCTTAGACAGCGCGAACACCGGGGAGCTGTTTTTT | CASSLDSANTGELFF
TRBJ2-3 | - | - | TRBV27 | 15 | TGTGCCAGCAGTTTTGACGGGGAGCGGAAAGATACGCAGTATTTT | CASSFDGERKDTQYF
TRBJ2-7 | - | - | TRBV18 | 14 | TGTGCCAGCTCACCACCCTTCGACAGCGACGAGCAGTACTTC | CASSPPFDSDEQYF
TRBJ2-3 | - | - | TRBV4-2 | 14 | TGTGCCAGCAGCCAAGACGGGGGAGGAGATACGCAGTATTTT | CASSQDGGGDTQYF
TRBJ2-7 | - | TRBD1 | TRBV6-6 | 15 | TGTGCCAGCAGTTTGCCGGGACAGGGCCTCTACGAGCAGTACTTC | CASSLPGQGLYEQYF
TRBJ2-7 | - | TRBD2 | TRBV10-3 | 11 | TGTGCCACCGTCGGGGGGGGCGAGCAGTACTTC | CATVGGGEQYF
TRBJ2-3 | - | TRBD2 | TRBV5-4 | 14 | TGTGCCAGCAGCTTGGATAGCGGGAGTGGAACGCAGTATTTT | CASSLDSGSGTQYF
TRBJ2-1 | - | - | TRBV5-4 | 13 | TGTGCCAGCAGCTCCCCAGGGTACAATGAGCAGTTCTTC | CASSSPGYNEQFF
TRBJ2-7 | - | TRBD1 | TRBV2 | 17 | TGTGCCAGCAGTGAATTCTCGGGACAGGGAACTTCCTACGAGCAGTACTTC | CASSEFSGQGTSYEQYF
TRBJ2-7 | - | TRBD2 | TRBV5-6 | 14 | TGTGCCAGCAGCTCGGGACTAGGCTCCTACGAGCAGTACTTC | CASSSGLGSYEQYF
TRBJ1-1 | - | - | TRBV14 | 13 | TGTGCCAGCAGCGGGAGCATGAACACTGAAGCTTTCTTT | CASSGSMNTEAFF
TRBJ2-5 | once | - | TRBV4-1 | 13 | TGCGCCAGCAGCCAAGCCAGGGCAGAGACCCAGTACTTC | CASSQARAETQYF
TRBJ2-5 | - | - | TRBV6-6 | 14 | TGTGCCACCTTGCTTCGGGGGGCGGGTGAGACCCAGTACTTC | CATLLRGAGETQYF
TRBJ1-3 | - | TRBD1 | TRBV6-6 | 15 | TGTGCCAGCAGTCAAGGACAGGGGACGGGAAACACCATATATTTT | CASSQGQGTGNTIYF
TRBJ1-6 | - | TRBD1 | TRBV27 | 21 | TGTGCCAGCAGTTTCTCATTTTCCACTCCGGGACAGGGGGAGAAGAATTCACCCCTCCACTTT | CASSFSFSTPGQGEKNSPLHF
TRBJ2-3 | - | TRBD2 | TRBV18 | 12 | TGTGCCAGCTCACCACGGGAGGGTACGCAGTATTTT | CASSPREGTQYF
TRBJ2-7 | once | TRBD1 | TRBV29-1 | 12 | TGCAGCGTTGAGAGACAGGGAAATAAGCAGTACTTC | CSVERQGNKQYF
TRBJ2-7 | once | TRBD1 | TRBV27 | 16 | TGTGCCAGCAGTTTAGGGACCGGGACAGGGGGATACGAGCAGTACTTC | CASSLGTGTGGYEQYF
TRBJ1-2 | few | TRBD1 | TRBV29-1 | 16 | TGCAGCGTCGATGACAGGGGGCGGTCTGCTAACTATGGCTACACCTTC | CSVDDRGRSANYGYTF
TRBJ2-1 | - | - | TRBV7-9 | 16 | TGTGCCAGCAGCTCACAGGCCCTGAGGACCTACAATGAGCAGTTCTTC | CASSSQALRTYNEQFF
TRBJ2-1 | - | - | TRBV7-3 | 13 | TGTGCCAGCAGCCCCGGACATGGAGCTGAGCAGTTCTTC | CASSPGHGAEQFF
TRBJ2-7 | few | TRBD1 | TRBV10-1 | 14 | TGCGCCAACTTCGACCGGGACAGGGAGGACGAGCAGTACTTC | CANFDRDREDEQYF
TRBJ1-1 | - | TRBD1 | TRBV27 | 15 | TGTGCCAGCAGTCTCCTCCCCGGGACAGGGATTGAAGCTTTCTTT | CASSLLPGTGIEAFF
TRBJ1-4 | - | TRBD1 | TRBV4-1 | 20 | TGCGCCAGCAGTCCTCTTCCGGGACAGGGGATAATAGGGTTGAATGAAAAACTGTTTTTT | CASSPLPGQGIIGLNEKLFF
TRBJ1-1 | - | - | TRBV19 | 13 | TGTGCCAGTAGCCAGGTTCTTAACACTGAAGCTTTCTTT | CASSQVLNTEAFF
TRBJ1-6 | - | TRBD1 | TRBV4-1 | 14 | TGCGCCAGCAGGCGGGACAGCTATAATTCACCCCTCCACTTT | CASRRDSYNSPLHF
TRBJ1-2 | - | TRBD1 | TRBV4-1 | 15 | TGCGCCAGCAGCCGCCTTGGACAGGAGAGGTATGGCTACACCTTC | CASSRLGQERYGYTF
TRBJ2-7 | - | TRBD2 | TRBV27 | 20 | TGTGCCAGCAGTTTATCCCGCAAACTAGCGGGAGCCCCCGGAGGCTACGAGCAGTACTTC | CASSLSRKLAGAPGGYEQYF
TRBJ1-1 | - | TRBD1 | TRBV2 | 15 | TGTGCCAGCAGCTGGGGACAGGGCGCCTTCACTGAAGCTTTCTTT | CASSWGQGAFTEAFF
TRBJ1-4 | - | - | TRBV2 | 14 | TGTGCCAGCAGTGGGAACAGGGAGGGTGAAAAACTGTTTTTT | CASSGNREGEKLFF